Below are 22 T cell receptor beta chains sequenced from a single sample in a study of blood T cell repertoires in COVID-19. The table came from immunoSEQ multiplex PCR; TCRdb's copy has only in-frame clones and leaves some out. This table has approximately 280,000 clones, 70% to 90% appearing once. Sequences were obtained from peripheral blood. Receptor source: a woman in her 70s with acute or convalescent COVID-19.

The chain combines TRBV3-1 (or the pseudogene TRBV3-2) with TRBJ2-3, with D possibly TRBD1 on 5 matching bases. The CDR3 has 12 residues. Between the trimmed V and J ends, which lost 1 base and 8 bases, there was a span of 7 bases. CDR1 is LGHDT, CDR2 YNNKEL, per germline (reference sequence). The CDR3 DNA sequence: TGTGCCAGCAGCCAAGCAGGGTCTACGCAGTATTTT. Translated, it gives CASSQAGSTQYF.

This clone was counted ten times or more. This sequence joins TRBV7-3 and TRBJ1-2; TRBD1 matches 8 bases. CDR3 length equals 13 residues. With 5 bases clipped from V and 7 bases from J, the junction kept 6 bases outside the gene matches. Germline-derived CDR1 and CDR2 are SGHTA and FQGTGA. The CDR3 protein is CASSPYQGAGYTF. DNA of the CDR3: TGTGCCAGCAGCCCCTACCAGGGGGCTGGCTACACCTTC.

The V gene is TRBV5-1, the J gene TRBJ1-3; 10 bases match TRBD1. The CDR3 extends over 17 amino acids. J was trimmed by 0 bases and V by 2 bases; bases with no gene match: 5. In germline, CDR1 is SGHRS, CDR2 YFSETQ. Here the CDR3 reads CASSLDRGLLSGNTIYF. CDR3 nucleotide sequence: TGCGCCAGCAGCTTAGACAGGGGGCTGCTCTCTGGAAACACCATATATTTT. Full variable domain (outside the CDR3, taken from reference TRBV5-1 and TRBJ1-3): KAGVTQTPRYLIKTRGQQVTLSCSPISGHRSVSWYQQTPGQGLQFLFEYFSETQRNKGNFPGRFSGRQFSNSRSEMNVSTLELGDSALYLCASSLDRGLLSGNTIYFGEGSWLTVV.

Concerning this clone itself: The same CDR3 also results from other DNA sequences found in this sample. This chain joins TRBV3-1 (or the pseudogene TRBV3-2) and TRBJ2-1, with a weak D call TRBD2 (5 bases). The germline gives CDR1 LGHDT, CDR2 YNNKEL (reference sequence). The V end was cut by 4 bases, the J end by 5 bases, with 9 bases between. The CDR3 runs to 13 residues. The CDR3: CASSRSGDNEQFF. As DNA, the CDR3 is TGTGCCAGCAGCCGGTCCGGGGACAATGAGCAGTTCTTC.

This chain connects TRBV3-1 (or the pseudogene TRBV3-2) to TRBJ1-2, with D unclear. The V and J ends lost 1 base and 8 bases respectively, with 17 bases between them. The CDR3 contains 15 residues. Germline CDR1 LGHDT, CDR2 YNNKEL (reference sequence). The CDR3: CASSQGLSGSRGYTF. CDR3 nucleotides: TGTGCCAGCAGCCAAGGCCTTTCGGGGTCCCGCGGCTACACCTTC.

The CDR3 loop is CASSQLAGGPGPFF. DNA for the CDR3: TGTGCCAGCAGCCAACTAGCGGGGGGCCCAGGGCCGTTCTTC. The chain links TRBV6-5 to TRBJ2-1; TRBD2 matches at 12 bases. The V and J ends lost 6 bases and 15 bases, in that order; junction bases with no gene match: 12. Germline V CDR1 and CDR2: MNHEY, SVGAGI. The CDR3 is 14 residues long.

The rearrangement uses TRBV7-9 and TRBJ2-3; no reliable D call. Germline V lookup: CDR1 SEHNR, CDR2 FQNEAQ (reference sequence). The CDR3 is 11 amino acids. V was cut by 5 bases and J by 9 bases, with 9 bases left in between. CDR3 DNA: TGTGCCAGCAGCCCGACTTCCACGCAGTATTTT. Translated: CASSPTSTQYF.

The gene calls are TRBV7-8 and TRBJ1-3; 10 bases are shared with TRBD1. The CDR3 is 15 amino acids. Per germline, CDR1 SGHVS and CDR2 FQNEAQ. The V gene end was trimmed by 1 base and the J gene end by 9 bases; junction bases not matched to a gene: 6. Here the CDR3 reads CASSLDGTGASTIYF. The CDR3 DNA sequence: TGTGCCAGCAGCTTAGACGGGACAGGGGCTAGCACCATATATTTT.

V and J are TRBV2 and TRBJ1-2, with 8 nucleotides matching TRBD1. Unmatched junction bases numbered 3, after V lost 4 bases and J lost 2 bases. Looked up from germline, CDR1 is SNHLY and CDR2 is FYNNEI. The CDR3 sequence is 14 residues long. The DNA for the CDR3 is TGTGCCAGCAGTGGGACAGGGTCAAACTATGGCTACACCTTC. Translation gives CASSGTGSNYGYTF. Full variable domain (remainder filled in from reference TRBV2 and TRBJ1-2): EPEVTQTPSHQVTQMGQEVILRCVPISNHLYFYWYRQILGQKVEFLVSFYNNEISEKSEIFDDQFSVERPDGSNFTLKIRSTKLEDSAMYFCASSGTGSNYGYTFGSGTRLTVV.

The J gene is TRBJ1-2, the V gene TRBV19, with D perhaps TRBD1 (5 bases). V lost 0 bases to trimming and J lost 8 bases, with 13 bases between them. Germline values: CDR1 LNHDA, CDR2 SQIVND (reference sequence). The CDR3 consists of 14 residues. The CDR3 nucleotides are TGTGCCAGTAGTATAGAGAGGGGAGGGAAAGGCTACACCTTC. Its protein is CASSIERGGKGYTF.

The V call is TRBV6-6, the J call TRBJ1-3, with unresolved D. This CDR3 comprises 15 residues. The V end was cut by 8 bases, the J end by 1 base, with 15 bases between. Germline V gene data show CDR1 as MNHNY and CDR2 as SVGAGI (reference sequence). The CDR3 DNA reads as TGTGCCAGCGAAAGAGGGCTTCGTTCTGGAAACACCATATATTTT. This sequence encodes CASERGLRSGNTIYF.

This clone was recorded a few times. A read error may produce the germline difference seen at one junction end. V and J are TRBV6-1 and TRBJ1-5; weak D call: TRBD1 (5 bases). This CDR3 is 13 amino acids long. Germline V gene sequence: CDR1 MNHNS, CDR2 SASEGT. CDR3 DNA sequence: TGTGCCAGCAGTGAGGGGGGGGGTCAGTCCCAGCATTTT. Amino acid sequence: CASSEGGGQSQHF.

The V gene is TRBV6-5, the J gene TRBJ2-3, with D uncertain. The CDR3 contains 15 residues. Germline CDR1 MNHEY, CDR2 SVGAGI. Trimming left V 7 bases short and J 1 base short, with 15 bases between. CDR3 sequence: CASKDRPAGTDTQYF. CDR3 DNA sequence: TGTGCCAGCAAAGATAGGCCCGCGGGCACAGATACGCAGTATTTT.

The chain links TRBV9 to TRBJ2-1; a possible D gene is TRBD2 (6 bases). The CDR3 is 15 residues long. Germline V CDR1 and CDR2: SGDLS, YYNGEE. V lost 3 bases, J lost 0 bases, and 10 bases lay in between. The chain's CDR3 is CASSGQRVSYNEQFF. In DNA, the CDR3 is TGTGCCAGCAGCGGTCAGCGGGTCTCCTACAATGAGCAGTTCTTC.

In regard to this clone: Other DNA sequences within the sample encode an identical CDR3. The genes are TRBV5-1 and TRBJ1-1; 7 bases are a match to TRBD1. The CDR3 is 14 amino acids. CDR1 is SGHRS, CDR2 YFSETQ, per germline. Trimming removed 2 bases from V and 2 bases from J; junction bases left unmatched: 3. The CDR3 bases are TGCGCCAGCAGCTTAGGGACAGTCAACACTGAAGCTTTCTTT. It encodes CASSLGTVNTEAFF.

This clone was observed a single time. J is TRBJ1-2 and V is TRBV15, with 7 nucleotides matching TRBD1. J gave up 4 bases and V 3 bases, and 5 bases lay outside the gene matches. This CDR3 comprises 14 residues. Germline assignment: CDR1 LNHNV and CDR2 YYDKDF (reference sequence). CDR3: CATSSRQGGYGYTF. Written as DNA, the CDR3 is TGTGCCACCAGCAGCCGACAGGGCGGCTATGGCTACACCTTC.

A note on this clone: Its ends do not fully match the called genes, so a read error is possible. Other DNA variants within this sample encode the same CDR3. The CDR3 nucleotides are TGTGCCAGCAGCCAAGATGACGCGGGGGCTCAAGAGACTCAGTACTTC. Translation gives CASSQDDAGAQETQYF. J is TRBJ2-5 and V is TRBV4-2, with a tentative D call TRBD2 (7 bases). In germline, CDR1 is LGHNA, CDR2 YNFKEQ. The CDR3 has 16 residues.

The chain recombines TRBV29-1 with TRBJ2-7, with 8 nucleotides matching TRBD1. This CDR3 region has 13 residues. CDR1 is SQVTM and CDR2 is ANQGSEA in the germline V gene. V was clipped by 6 bases and J by 6 bases; unmatched bases: 10. The CDR3 protein is CSVGVAGGSEQYF. The CDR3 region has the DNA TGCAGCGTCGGGGTTGCAGGGGGCTCCGAGCAGTACTTC.

This sequence joins TRBV20-1 and TRBJ2-7, with D perhaps matching TRBD1 (6 bases). There are 11 residues in the CDR3. CDR1 and CDR2 from the germline V gene are DFQATT and SNEGSKA (reference sequence). The V end lost 8 bases, the J end lost 6 bases, and 14 bases lay between the germline ends. As DNA, the CDR3 is TGCAGTCCTGGTACAGGGACCGAGCAGTACTTC. It codes for CSPGTGTEQYF.

As for this clone: Other DNA variants within this sample encode the same CDR3. V and J are TRBV19 and TRBJ2-2; the match to TRBD2 covers 8 bases. The junction had 7 bases not matched to a gene; V was cut back by 2 bases and J by 5 bases. The CDR3 sequence is 16 residues long. CDR1 is LNHDA, CDR2 SQIVND, per germline (reference sequence). CDR3: CASSIIGTSNTGELFF. The CDR3 coding sequence is TGTGCCAGTAGTATAATCGGGACTAGTAATACCGGGGAGCTGTTTTTT.

The chain is built from TRBV7-9 and TRBJ2-5; weak D call: TRBD2 (5 bases). The CDR3 totals 16 residues. CDR1 SEHNR and CDR2 FQNEAQ come from the germline V gene (reference sequence). V lost 3 bases, J lost 2 bases, and 16 bases lay in between. The CDR3 nucleotides read TGTGCCAGCAGCTTGGGAGCTTCGAACCCACAAGAGACCCAGTACTTC. It specifies CASSLGASNPQETQYF.

V gene TRBV18 combines with J gene TRBJ1-3; 7 bases map to TRBD1. Trimming removed 3 bases from V and 0 bases from J; junction bases left unmatched: 2. CDR1 KGHSH and CDR2 LQKENI come from the germline V gene. The CDR3 consists of 15 residues. CDR3 sequence: CASSPQGVSGNTIYF. The CDR3 region has the DNA TGTGCCAGCTCACCGCAGGGGGTCTCTGGAAACACCATATATTTT.